This T cell receptor (beta chain) originates from a study of T cell repertoires in cytomegalovirus infection. Study summary: CMV epitopes, recently identified HLA-C-restricted and well-studied HLA-B-restricted, were used. Indications came from public TCR beta signatures; they pointed to CMV infection and to a matching HLA type. Study-level points and caveats: It was HLA-C-restricted CMV-specific TCR beta clonotypes that dominated the response ex vivo.

MiXCR, applied by TCRdb to the reads, yields one record per CDR3 protein. The table has 100,000 to 150,000 distinct CDR3 sequences, more than 30% seen once; the top ten hold under 70%. Germline loops: CDR1 MDHEN, CDR2 SYDVKM. The CDR3 is made up of 16 amino acids. Trimming removed 5 bases at V and 5 bases at J, with 19 bases between. This clonotype was counted a single time. The antigen remains unidentified. The rearrangement links TRBV28 to TRBJ2-4; D gene ambiguous. The sequence derives from a human donor in good health (CMV status not recorded). Some clones in this sample may be carry-over from other donors' samples. The source material was CD8+ T cells from cultured PBMCs, sampled from culture after CMV antigen stimulation. The CDR3 DNA sequence: TGTGCCAGCAGTCTACTCCCCCTGGCTCTACAAAACATTCAGTACTTC. Protein product: CASSLLPLALQNIQYF.